The 30 T cell receptor beta chains reported below all come from one sample, sequenced in a study of cytomegalovirus exposure and HLA in healthy donors listed by TCRdb under 2017. The library was obtained by the immunoSEQ multiplex PCR assay. For the multiplex PCR, a mixture combining 60 forward primers for TCR Vbeta segments and 13 reverse primers for TCR Jbeta segments was used. The source is immuneACCESS, and TCRdb retained only in-frame sequences with V and J called. Part of the clones is not carried over; for the studies checked, unresolved V genes explain less than half of this, and the remainder is unexplained. Across this sample there are 90,000 to 150,000 clones, with approximately 15% seen only once. 1.5% to 2% of the sample lies in the top ten. Sequencing was done on a sample of PBMCs. The receptors stem from a woman under 30 in good health and CMV-seronegative.

The V call is TRBV5-5, the J call TRBJ1-1, with 10 bases lining up with TRBD1. The germline gives CDR1 SGHKS, CDR2 YYEKEE (reference sequence). V dropped 0 bases and J dropped 7; count of bases not matched to a gene: 6. The CDR3 has 15 residues. The CDR3 DNA is TGTGCCAGCAGCTTGGCCCGACAGGGGGCGATTGAAGCTTTCTTT. Its translation: CASSLARQGAIEAFF.

The rearrangement joins TRBV27 to TRBJ2-3, with D possibly TRBD1 on 6 matching bases. The V gene's germline CDR1 is MNHEY and CDR2 SMNVEV (reference sequence). Trimming removed 5 bases at V and 5 bases at J, with 17 bases between. CDR3 size: 15 residues. CDR3 sequence reads: CASSPNRVGKDTQYF. CDR3 in DNA: TGTGCCAGCAGTCCGAACAGGGTAGGAAAAGATACGCAGTATTTT.

Only a few counts were recorded for this clone. The chain has TRBV25-1 and TRBJ2-2, with 8 bases fitting TRBD1. The V gene's germline CDR1 is MGHDK and CDR2 SYGVNS. J lost 4 bases, V lost 5 bases, and 6 bases had no gene match. This CDR3 is built from 15 residues. The CDR3 reads CASSLSGTGTGELFF. In DNA, the CDR3 is TGTGCCAGCAGTCTGTCAGGGACAGGCACCGGGGAGCTGTTTTTT.

The V and J genes are TRBV6-1 and TRBJ2-5; no definite D call. This CDR3 region has 13 residues. V shed 8 bases and J shed 1 base, with 11 bases lying between them. Germline-derived CDR1 and CDR2 are MNHNS and SASEGT. In DNA form, the CDR3 reads TGTGCCAGCCGCAGGCCGCCCCAAGAGACCCAGTACTTC. It translates to CASRRPPQETQYF.

The chain links TRBV5-1 to TRBJ1-2, with 7 positions matching TRBD1. The CDR3 is made up of 17 amino acids. Germline V gene data show CDR1 as SGHRS and CDR2 as YFSETQ. V lost 4 bases, J lost 0 bases, and 12 bases stayed unmatched. DNA of the CDR3: TGCGCCAGCAGCCATTTCGGAACAGGGGAAGCTAACTATGGCTACACCTTC. This gives the protein CASSHFGTGEANYGYTF.

This sequence joins TRBV29-1 and TRBJ1-1, with 8 bases aligning to TRBD1. The germline gives CDR1 SQVTM, CDR2 ANQGSEA. This CDR3 contains 14 residues. Trimming removed 4 bases from V and 6 bases from J; junction bases left unmatched: 10. CDR3 region: CSVGAGGAIAEAFF. The CDR3, as DNA: TGCAGCGTTGGGGCAGGGGGCGCGATCGCTGAAGCTTTCTTT.

The chain links TRBV5-1 to TRBJ2-7, with 7 bases aligning to TRBD1. Germline V gene sequence: CDR1 SGHRS, CDR2 YFSETQ. The junction had 14 bases not matched to a gene; V was cut back by 3 bases and J by 5 bases. The CDR3 runs to 16 residues. The CDR3 loop reads CASSYKKWQGDNEQYF. The CDR3 nucleotides are TGCGCCAGCAGCTACAAGAAGTGGCAGGGGGACAACGAGCAGTACTTC.

This chain uses TRBV9 with TRBJ2-1; D not certain. From germline, CDR1 is SGDLS and CDR2 YYNGEE. V lost 0 bases and J 9 bases, leaving 10 bases between the germline ends. The CDR3 runs to 13 residues. The CDR3, as DNA: TGTGCCAGCAGCGTAGGGAGCCGAGTTGAGCAGTTCTTC. This codes for CASSVGSRVEQFF.

The chain joins TRBV6-5 to TRBJ2-1; 7 nucleotides match TRBD2. Germline V lookup: CDR1 MNHEY, CDR2 SVGAGI. The ends lost 4 bases at V and 0 bases at J; junction bases unmatched: 3. The CDR3 has 15 residues. The CDR3 bases are TGTGCCAGCAGTTTTAGCGGGTACTCCTACAATGAGCAGTTCTTC. The encoded protein is CASSFSGYSYNEQFF.

The rearrangement links TRBV6-1 to TRBJ2-7; TRBD1 aligns across 8 bases. CDR1 is MNHNS and CDR2 is SASEGT in the germline V gene. This CDR3 contains 15 residues. With 8 bases clipped from V and 4 bases from J, the junction kept 13 bases outside the gene matches. CDR3 DNA: TGTGCCAGCGCATGGAAACAGGGGGATGGTTACGAGCAGTACTTC. It is translated as CASAWKQGDGYEQYF.

This clone appeared a few times. Other DNA sequences in this sample translate to the same CDR3. This rearrangement joins TRBV4-3 to TRBJ2-7; 10 bases fit TRBD1. The CDR3 is 14 amino acids. CDR1 LGHNA and CDR2 YSLEER come from the germline V gene. V was pared by 3 bases and J by 2 bases, with 1 base of the junction left unmatched. The CDR3 sequence is CASSQDRGTYEQYF. The CDR3 DNA reads as TGCGCCAGCAGCCAGGACAGGGGGACCTACGAGCAGTACTTC.

This clone was seen a single time. The rearrangement links TRBV19 to TRBJ2-2, with TRBD1 identical over 9 bases. CDR1 is LNHDA and CDR2 is SQIVND in the germline V gene (reference sequence). This CDR3 has 16 residues. Losses at the gene ends were 4 bases for V and 4 bases for J; bases not matched to a gene: 7. CDR3 DNA: TGTGCCAGTAGTAAATCACAGGGGGCGGGCACCGGGGAGCTGTTTTTT. Its translation is CASSKSQGAGTGELFF.

The sample holds a few counts of this clone. The chain employs TRBV27 and TRBJ1-1, with D unclear. The CDR3 sequence is 14 residues long. Germline V gene lookup returns CDR1 MNHEY and CDR2 SMNVEV (reference sequence). V was trimmed by 0 bases and J by 5 bases, leaving 10 bases between them. The CDR3 nucleotides read TGTGCCAGCAGTTTATCGAGAGGTGGGACTGAAGCTTTCTTT. Translating it yields CASSLSRGGTEAFF.

This clone has just a few counts. The chain carries TRBV6-5 and TRBJ2-1; TRBD2 agrees at 7 bases. Germline V CDR1 and CDR2: MNHEY, SVGAGI. V gave up 10 bases and J gave up 1 base; unmatched junction bases: 7. The CDR3 runs to 14 residues. The DNA of the CDR3 is TGTGCCACCCGACTAGCACAATCCTACAATGAGCAGTTCTTC. It yields the protein CATRLAQSYNEQFF.

This chain links TRBV7-9 with TRBJ2-1; D is perhaps TRBD2 (5 bases). The germline V and J ends were trimmed by 6 bases and 8 bases, with 14 bases remaining between them. The CDR3 runs 13 residues. Germline V gives CDR1 SEHNR, CDR2 FQNEAQ (reference sequence). In DNA form, the CDR3 reads TGTGCCAGCAGTCTCGGAGGCTTGGATGAGCAGTTCTTC. Translating it yields CASSLGGLDEQFF. Complete variable domain (other parts from reference TRBV7-9 and TRBJ2-1): DTGVSQNPRHKITKRGQNVTFRCDPISEHNRLYWYRQTLGQGPEFLTYFQNEAQLEKSRLLSDRFSAERPKGSFSTLEIQRTEQGDSAMYLCASSLGGLDEQFFGPGTRLTVL.

The sample holds a few counts of this clone. The gene calls are TRBV6-4 and TRBJ2-3; 7 bases line up with TRBD2. The CDR3 has 14 amino acids. Germline V gives CDR1 MRHNA, CDR2 SNTAGT. V lost 4 bases, J lost 4 bases, and 5 bases stayed unmatched. The CDR3 DNA sequence: TGTGCCAGCAGTGCCGGGGGGAGCGCAGATACGCAGTATTTT. Translated: CASSAGGSADTQYF.

In its sample, this clone was seen a few times. The V and J genes are TRBV28 and TRBJ2-1; 8 bases agree with TRBD2. Trimming took 1 base from V and 4 from J; bases not matched to a gene: 6. Germline CDR1 reads MDHEN; CDR2 reads SYDVKM. The CDR3 has 16 amino acids. CDR3 protein: CASSLFAGGAYNEQFF. DNA for the CDR3: TGTGCCAGCAGTTTATTCGCCGGGGGGGCGTACAATGAGCAGTTCTTC.

V gene TRBV7-9 combines with J gene TRBJ1-6, with 11 bases lining up with TRBD1. Losses at the gene ends were 5 bases for V and 8 bases for J; bases not matched to a gene: 11. Germline loops: CDR1 SEHNR, CDR2 FQNEAQ (reference sequence). CDR3 length: 17 residues. CDR3 bases: TGTGCCAGCAGCACATACCTGGGACAGGGGGGAGATTCACCCCTCCACTTT. Protein: CASSTYLGQGGDSPLHF.

J is TRBJ2-5 and V is TRBV2, with a possible D match to TRBD2 (6 bases). V lost 7 bases and J lost 1, with 10 bases in between. The germline V gene has CDR1 SNHLY and CDR2 FYNNEI. CDR3 length: 13 amino acids. The CDR3 loop is CASIGGVQETQYF. The DNA for the CDR3 is TGTGCCAGCATCGGCGGGGTCCAAGAGACCCAGTACTTC.

This clone was detected a few times. The chain is built from TRBV6-5 and TRBJ2-1; D possibly corresponds to TRBD1 (6 bases). Germline V lookup: CDR1 MNHEY, CDR2 SVGAGI. The CDR3 length is 15 residues. Deletions cut 0 bases from V and 4 bases from J, with 10 bases between. The CDR3 bases are TGTGCCAGCAGTTACTCACAGGGTACTTACAATGAGCAGTTCTTC. This codes for CASSYSQGTYNEQFF.

This clone came up a few times. The rearrangement uses TRBV30 and TRBJ1-2; 10 bases line up with TRBD1. The CDR3 loop spans 13 amino acids. The germline V gene encodes CDR1 GTSNPN and CDR2 SVGIG (reference sequence). V gave up 0 bases and J gave up 8 bases; unmatched junction bases: 3. The CDR3 DNA reads TGTGCCTGGAGTGTATGGGACAGGGGAGGCTACACCTTC. It encodes CAWSVWDRGGYTF.

This clone was counted between two and nine times. This chain uses TRBV11-1 with TRBJ2-7; 8 bases agree with TRBD2. Germline V gene data show CDR1 as SGHAT and CDR2 as FQDESV (reference sequence). Germline trimming cut 5 bases from V and 4 bases from J; bases unmatched to any gene: 7. The CDR3 sequence is 14 residues long. The CDR3 DNA is TGTGCCAGCAGCACCCCGACTAGCGCTTACGAGCAGTACTTC. The encoded protein is CASSTPTSAYEQYF.

This chain links TRBV6-4 with TRBJ2-3; 7 nucleotides match TRBD2. Germline-derived CDR1 and CDR2 are MRHNA and SNTAGT. V trimming: 5 bases; J trimming: 0 bases; junction bases outside the gene matches: 2. The CDR3 extends over 14 amino acids. Here the CDR3 DNA reads TGTGCCAGCAGTCCAGCGGGGAGCACAGATACGCAGTATTTT. Translating gives CASSPAGSTDTQYF.

This clone occurred a few times. The CDR3 loop is CASSYIQATNEKLFF. The CDR3 DNA sequence: TGTGCCAGCAGTTATATCCAGGCAACTAATGAAAAACTGTTTTTT. The J gene is TRBJ1-4, the V gene TRBV6-5; D unresolved. Germline lookup yields CDR1 MNHEY and CDR2 SVGAGI. The V gene lost 3 bases and the J gene lost 0 bases, with 8 bases spanning the gap. The CDR3 runs to 15 residues.

The chain has TRBV7-9 and TRBJ2-7; weak D call: TRBD2 (5 bases). The V end was cut by 5 bases, the J end by 2 bases, with 10 bases between. This CDR3 is 13 amino acids long. From germline, CDR1 is SEHNR and CDR2 FQNEAQ (reference sequence). The CDR3 loop is CASSPGVTYEQYF. CDR3 DNA: TGTGCCAGCAGCCCCGGGGTTACCTACGAGCAGTACTTC.

As for this clone: Additional DNA sequences in this sample encode the identical CDR3. The V and J genes are TRBV11-2 and TRBJ2-3, with 16 bases matching TRBD2. Germline values: CDR1 SGHAT, CDR2 FQNNGV. CDR3 length: 17 amino acids. V lost 3 bases to trimming and J lost 2 bases; unmatched junction nucleotides: 2. CDR3 sequence (DNA): TGTGCCAGCAGCTTGGGACTAGCGGGGGGGTACACAGATACGCAGTATTTT. Protein product: CASSLGLAGGYTDTQYF.

The chain employs TRBV30 and TRBJ2-1; a weak D match, TRBD2 (6 bases). V dropped 4 bases and J dropped 8 bases, with 15 bases sitting between them. Looked up from germline, CDR1 is GTSNPN and CDR2 is SVGIG (reference sequence). The CDR3 is 13 residues long. The CDR3 sequence: CAWTGVWSDEQFF. In nucleotides, the CDR3 is TGTGCCTGGACGGGAGTTTGGTCCGATGAGCAGTTCTTC.

This clone was detected only a few times. The genes are TRBV5-5 and TRBJ1-2, with D uncertain. Germline CDR1 is SGHKS and CDR2 is YYEKEE (reference sequence). CDR3 length equals 15 residues. V was shortened by 2 bases and J by 3 bases, with 14 bases between the two germline ends. CDR3 amino acids: CASSFFVSVDYGYTF. CDR3 DNA: TGTGCCAGCAGCTTCTTCGTTTCGGTGGACTATGGCTACACCTTC.

The rearrangement joins TRBV30 to TRBJ2-3; possibly TRBD2 for D (6 bases). This CDR3 comprises 16 residues. The V gene's germline CDR1 is GTSNPN and CDR2 SVGIG (reference sequence). V dropped 0 bases and J dropped 3 bases, with 16 bases sitting between them. The CDR3 here is CAWSVPGRHGTDTQYF. The CDR3 DNA reads as TGTGCCTGGAGTGTCCCCGGGAGACACGGGACAGATACGCAGTATTTT. Complete variable domain (other parts from reference TRBV30 and TRBJ2-3): SQTIHQWPATLVQPVGSPLSLECTVEGTSNPNLYWYRQAAGRGLQLLFYSVGIGQISSEVPQNLSASRPQDRQFILSSKKLLLSDSGFYLCAWSVPGRHGTDTQYFGPGTRLTVL.

This chain links TRBV19 with TRBJ1-4; D is ambiguous. V lost 6 bases to trimming and J lost 3 bases, with 11 bases between them. CDR3 length: 14 residues. CDR1 and CDR2 from the germline V gene are LNHDA and SQIVND (reference sequence). The CDR3 nucleotides read TGTGCCAGTAGCGGTCCCCTTCCTAATGAAAAACTGTTTTTT. This encodes CASSGPLPNEKLFF.